Below are 30 T cell receptor beta chains sequenced from a single sample in a study of breast tumors, draining lymph nodes, adjacent tissues. A single record per CDR3 protein comes from TCRdb applying MiXCR to the multiplex PCR reads. The table lists 30,000 to 40,000 distinct CDR3 sequences, 30% to 45% of them singletons, with about 11% in the top ten. The sample consisted of breast tumor tissue. These receptors originate from a female donor with breast cancer. Some clones in this sample may be carry-over from other donors' samples.

The chain employs TRBV7-8 and TRBJ2-1; D gene uncertain. Germline V gives CDR1 SGHVS, CDR2 FQNEAQ. The germline V and J ends were trimmed by 1 base and 3 bases, with 10 bases remaining between them. This CDR3 is built from 15 residues. CDR3 protein: CASSLVRRGYNEQFF. CDR3 sequence (DNA): TGTGCCAGCAGCTTAGTCCGGAGAGGCTACAATGAGCAGTTCTTC.

This clonotype has at least ten counts. The chain has TRBV6-1 and TRBJ2-5; a possible D gene is TRBD2 (6 bases). Germline values: CDR1 MNHNS, CDR2 SASEGT. Trimming shortened V by 3 bases and J by 0 bases, and 11 bases separated the two germline ends. CDR3 size: 15 residues. As DNA, the CDR3 is TGTGCCAGCAGTGATCGGGGGAGGAACCAAGAGACCCAGTACTTC. Translating it yields CASSDRGRNQETQYF.

This clonotype was seen many times. The chain links TRBV2 to TRBJ2-1, with D possibly being TRBD1 (6 bases). This CDR3 contains 14 residues. Germline loops: CDR1 SNHLY, CDR2 FYNNEI. V was pared by 2 bases and J by 3 bases, with 8 bases between. The CDR3 nucleotides are TGTGCCAGCAGTGAACAGGGGTTCTACAATGAGCAGTTCTTC. Amino acids: CASSEQGFYNEQFF. Full variable domain (rest looked up from reference TRBV2 and TRBJ2-1): EPEVTQTPSHQVTQMGQEVILRCVPISNHLYFYWYRQILGQKVEFLVSFYNNEISEKSEIFDDQFSVERPDGSNFTLKIRSTKLEDSAMYFCASSEQGFYNEQFFGPGTRLTVL.

This clonotype is medium-sized (0.01 to 0.1%) in the sample. Here the CDR3 reads CSSWTGSTDTQYF. For the CDR3, the DNA is TGCAGCTCCTGGACGGGGAGCACAGATACGCAGTATTTT. The rearrangement uses TRBV29-1 and TRBJ2-3; D is possibly TRBD2 (5 bases). Trimming removed 8 bases at V and 0 bases at J, with 12 bases between. Germline V gene lookup returns CDR1 SQVTM and CDR2 ANQGSEA. This CDR3 has 13 amino acids.

This clonotype was found many times. The chain recombines TRBV30 with TRBJ1-6; D call uncertain. The CDR3 runs to 14 residues. Germline V CDR1 and CDR2: GTSNPN, SVGIG (reference sequence). The V and J ends lost 3 bases and 5 bases respectively, with 11 bases between them. The CDR3 reads CAWSADTHNSPLHF. The CDR3 nucleotides read TGTGCCTGGAGCGCAGACACTCATAATTCACCCCTCCACTTT.

This clonotype showed up many times. The V gene is TRBV10-1, the J gene TRBJ2-5; 7 nucleotides match TRBD1. Germline loops: CDR1 WNHNN, CDR2 SYGVQD (reference sequence). V shed 1 base, J shed 6 bases, and the junction held 5 bases outside the gene matches. This CDR3 has 14 amino acids. DNA for the CDR3: TGCGCCAGCAGTGAGTTACGACAGGGCCAGACCCAGTACTTC. This encodes CASSELRQGQTQYF.

The rearrangement uses TRBV28 and TRBJ1-2; D not resolved. This CDR3 spans 13 amino acids. The V gene lost 7 bases and the J gene lost 6 bases, with 15 bases spanning the gap. Germline values: CDR1 MDHEN, CDR2 SYDVKM. The CDR3 protein is CASIKAGVNGYTF. CDR3 nucleotides: TGTGCCAGCATCAAAGCCGGGGTTAATGGCTACACCTTC.

The J gene is TRBJ2-7, the V gene TRBV9, with a possible D match to TRBD2 (6 bases). V was pared by 4 bases and J by 2 bases, with 13 bases between. Germline V CDR1 and CDR2: SGDLS, YYNGEE. The CDR3 sequence is 14 residues long. CDR3 in amino acids: CASSPGLAPYEQYF. The CDR3 DNA follows: TGTGCCAGCAGCCCGGGACTTGCCCCCTACGAGCAGTACTTC.

This clonotype was recorded a few times. The CDR3 protein is CATQRNYGYTF. The CDR3 coding sequence is TGTGCCACCCAGAGGAACTATGGCTACACCTTC. The chain joins TRBV28 to TRBJ1-2; D remains ambiguous. This CDR3 is 11 amino acids long. The V and J ends lost 10 bases and 2 bases respectively, with 8 bases between them. CDR1 is MDHEN and CDR2 is SYDVKM in the germline V gene.

This clonotype was seen only a few times. The chain carries TRBV4-2 and TRBJ2-7, with TRBD2 identical over 16 bases. The CDR3 runs to 21 residues. Losses at the gene ends were 1 base for V and 2 bases for J; bases not matched to a gene: 14. Germline V gene data show CDR1 as LGHNA and CDR2 as YNFKEQ. Written as DNA, the CDR3 is TGTGCCAGCAGCCAAGCCGAACCGGGACTAGCGGGAGGGCTCCAAACCTACGAGCAGTACTTC. It specifies CASSQAEPGLAGGLQTYEQYF.

This clonotype occurred many times. The rearrangement links TRBV24-1 to TRBJ2-6; perhaps TRBD1 as D (6 bases). CDR1 and CDR2 (germline): KGHDR, SFDVKD. The CDR3 contains 16 residues. The ends were cut back, 3 bases at V and 4 bases at J, with 12 bases in the middle. CDR3 bases: TGTGCCACCAGTGATGCAGGGGAGACCGGGGCCAACGTCCTGACTTTC. This sequence encodes CATSDAGETGANVLTF.

The chain is built from TRBV5-1 and TRBJ2-3, with 13 nucleotides matching TRBD2. V dropped 2 bases and J dropped 4; count of bases not matched to a gene: 4. The CDR3 runs to 16 residues. Germline CDR1 SGHRS, CDR2 YFSETQ. The CDR3 protein is CASSFGTSGNSDTQYF. CDR3 sequence (DNA): TGCGCCAGCAGCTTCGGGACTAGCGGGAATTCAGATACGCAGTATTTT.

This clonotype was detected many times. J is TRBJ2-7 and V is TRBV6-6; 7 bases map to TRBD2. The CDR3 sequence is 15 residues long. The germline V gene has CDR1 MNHNY and CDR2 SVGAGI (reference sequence). J was trimmed by 7 bases and V by 6 bases; bases with no gene match: 15. The CDR3 bases are TGTGCCAGCAGACCCCGGGGTAAAGCGGGATATGAGCAGTACTTC. This codes for CASRPRGKAGYEQYF.

This clonotype has ten or more counts. This sequence joins TRBV5-5 and TRBJ2-3; 7 nucleotides match TRBD1. The J segment lost 2 bases and the V segment lost 2 bases, leaving 11 bases of the junction unmatched. Per the germline V gene, CDR1 is SGHKS and CDR2 is YYEKEE (reference sequence). This CDR3 comprises 17 residues. The CDR3 DNA is TGTGCCAGCAGCTTCCCACCTAGGGGGCGCACCACAGATACGCAGTATTTT. Its translation: CASSFPPRGRTTDTQYF.

This clonotype was picked up a small number of times. The V call is TRBV11-3, the J call TRBJ2-5, with no clear D. Germline V gives CDR1 SGHNT, CDR2 YENEEA. The CDR3 sequence is 14 residues long. Trimming shortened V by 1 base and J by 4 bases, and 10 bases separated the two germline ends. CDR3 residues: CASSLVGLRETQYF. As DNA, the CDR3 is TGTGCCAGCAGCTTAGTGGGTTTGCGAGAGACCCAGTACTTC.

This clonotype was recorded many times. This rearrangement joins TRBV12-5 to TRBJ2-2; 10 bases align to TRBD2. V shed 6 bases, J shed 3 bases, and the junction held 7 bases outside the gene matches. CDR3 length: 16 amino acids. Germline loops: CDR1 LGHNT, CDR2 FRNRAP. CDR3 coding DNA: TGTGCTAGTGGCCCTCTAGCGGGAGAGTACACCGGGGAGCTGTTTTTT. This codes for CASGPLAGEYTGELFF.

In this sample, this clonotype turned up many times. V gene TRBV5-6 combines with J gene TRBJ2-6; D gene ambiguous. CDR1 and CDR2 (germline): SGHDT, YYEEEE. V lost 2 bases, J lost 0 bases, and 6 bases lay in between. This CDR3 is built from 15 residues. The CDR3 sequence: CASSFISSGANVLTF. The CDR3 nucleotides are TGTGCCAGCAGCTTTATCAGCTCTGGGGCCAACGTCCTGACTTTC.

The V gene is TRBV12-3 or TRBV12-4, the J gene TRBJ1-1, with TRBD1 as a possible D gene (5 bases). Trimming left V 3 bases short and J 4 bases short, with 12 bases between. The length of the CDR3 is 14 residues. For the CDR3, the DNA is TGTGCCAGCAGTTTTATAGGGGTCGGCACTGAAGCTTTCTTT. This gives the protein CASSFIGVGTEAFF.

This clonotype appeared a few times. A much larger clone is a single base away; this may be a read error. The chain joins TRBV7-2 to TRBJ2-3; 11 nucleotides line up with TRBD2. The CDR3 covers 15 residues. Germline CDR1 is SGHTA and CDR2 is FQGNSA. The CDR3 here is CASSWLAGGTDMQYF. The CDR3 DNA follows: TGTGCCAGCAGCTGGCTAGCGGGAGGAACAGATATGCAGTATTTT.

CDR3 DNA sequence: TGTGCCAGCAGCGGCCCGAGCTCTGGAAACACCATATATTTT. This codes for CASSGPSSGNTIYF. The V call is TRBV6-6, the J call TRBJ1-3; D uncertain. CDR1 MNHNY and CDR2 SVGAGI come from the germline V gene (reference sequence). V was pared by 6 bases and J by 0 bases, with 9 bases between. CDR3 length: 14 amino acids.

Many counts were recorded for this clonotype. The chain employs TRBV20-1 and TRBJ2-5; 13 bases match TRBD2. The CDR3 has 15 residues. Germline CDR1 DFQATT, CDR2 SNEGSKA (reference sequence). After removal of 0 bases from V and 5 bases from J, the junction contained 3 bases not matched to a gene. For the CDR3, the DNA is TGCAGTGCTAGAGACGGACTAGCGGGAGACGAGACCCAGTACTTC. Protein product: CSARDGLAGDETQYF.

This clonotype was counted ten times or more. The V gene is TRBV5-4, the J gene TRBJ2-3; 13 nucleotides align to TRBD2. The V gene's germline CDR1 is SGHNT and CDR2 YYREEE (reference sequence). The CDR3 runs to 17 residues. V shed 0 bases and J 4 bases; nucleotides not matched to a gene: 5. The CDR3 sequence is CASSLEGLAGTADTQYF. DNA of the CDR3: TGTGCCAGCAGCTTGGAGGGACTAGCGGGAACGGCAGATACGCAGTATTTT.

This clonotype was recorded at least ten times. J is TRBJ1-5 and V is TRBV19, with TRBD1 matching 9 bases. The CDR3 spans 15 residues. The trim removed 5 bases at V and 1 base at J, leaving 3 bases unmatched. The V gene's germline CDR1 is LNHDA and CDR2 SQIVND (reference sequence). CDR3 region: CASSGGQGSNQPQHF. The CDR3 nucleotides are TGTGCCAGTAGTGGCGGACAGGGGAGCAATCAGCCCCAGCATTTT.

This clonotype appeared many times. The gene calls are TRBV19 and TRBJ2-2, with D possibly being TRBD2 (5 bases). CDR1 and CDR2 from the germline V gene are LNHDA and SQIVND (reference sequence). V was cut by 4 bases and J by 3 bases, with 6 bases left in between. There are 13 residues in the CDR3. CDR3 sequence (DNA): TGTGCCAGTAGTAAACTAGACACCGGGGAGCTGTTTTTT. This gives the protein CASSKLDTGELFF.

J is TRBJ2-5 and V is TRBV14; TRBD1 matches at 10 bases. The germline gives CDR1 SGHDN, CDR2 FVKESK. This CDR3 has 15 residues. After removal of 3 bases from V and 5 bases from J, the junction contained 6 bases not matched to a gene. The CDR3 bases are TGTGCCAGCAGCCATGACAGGGGGCAGGGGGAGACCCAGTACTTC. It is translated as CASSHDRGQGETQYF.

Notes on this clonotype: A much more abundant neighbour one base away suggests this may be a read error. The chain uses TRBV14 and TRBJ2-5; 7 positions agree with TRBD1. Germline V CDR1 and CDR2: SGHDN, FVKESK. Losses at the gene ends were 8 bases for V and 2 bases for J; bases not matched to a gene: 8. CDR3 length: 14 amino acids. The CDR3 DNA reads as TGTGCCAGCGGGGAACAGGGGCGACAAGAGACCCAGTACTTC. Translation: CASGEQGRQETQYF.

This clonotype was detected many times. This sequence joins TRBV4-1 and TRBJ2-1; 11 bases fit TRBD2. The CDR3 runs 17 residues. V gave up 4 bases and J gave up 8 bases; unmatched junction bases: 13. Per the germline V gene, CDR1 is MGHRA and CDR2 is YSYEKL. The CDR3 DNA reads as TGCGCCAGCAGCCTGAGCAGTCTAGCGGGAGGTGGAGATGAGCAGTTCTTC. It specifies CASSLSSLAGGGDEQFF.

Ten or more counts support this clonotype. The chain has TRBV5-6 and TRBJ2-5; TRBD2 agrees at 14 bases. CDR3 size: 19 residues. With 4 bases clipped from V and 4 bases from J, the junction kept 15 bases outside the gene matches. The germline CDR1 and CDR2 sequences are SGHDT and YYEEEE. The CDR3 DNA sequence: TGTGCCAGCAGCCATCGACTAGCGGGAGGGCCAAGAGGTGGAGAGACCCAGTACTTC. It translates to CASSHRLAGGPRGGETQYF.

This clonotype was recorded many times. V gene TRBV5-8 combines with J gene TRBJ2-2; 9 nucleotides align to TRBD1. Germline CDR1 reads SGHTS; CDR2 reads YDEGEE. This CDR3 spans 15 amino acids. Trimming at V came to 4 bases and at J to 3 bases, leaving 4 bases not matched to a gene. The CDR3 DNA follows: TGTGCCAGCAGCAGGGGGGACAGGGACACCGGGGAGCTGTTTTTT. Translation gives CASSRGDRDTGELFF.

This clonotype was recorded many times. The chain carries TRBV12-5 and TRBJ2-3; 7 bases line up with TRBD1. Germline lookup yields CDR1 LGHNT and CDR2 FRNRAP. J lost 2 bases, V lost 5 bases, and 16 bases had no gene match. The CDR3 has 18 residues. Here the CDR3 reads CASGLTGLSFYFTDTQYF. The CDR3 DNA reads TGTGCTAGTGGTCTGACAGGGCTTAGCTTTTACTTCACAGATACGCAGTATTTT.